The next 20 T cell receptor beta chains were all read from a single sample in a study of post-analysis software for immune sequencing data. Study-wide results and limits: The five TRBV segments detected at higher frequency in patients than in controls included TRBV5-6, TRBV5-1 and TRBV20-1.

These receptors lack a known antigen. Built from TCR beta cDNA, the libraries had unique molecular identifiers in them. Each CDR3 protein gets one entry after TCRdb re-called the PCR reads with MiXCR. The sample includes hundreds of thousands of distinct CDR3 sequences, over 45% seen only once; the top ten take roughly 12%. The sample consisted of blood. These receptors all stem from a girl aged 2 to 9 with multiple sclerosis.

The V call is TRBV20-1, the J call TRBJ2-3, with D perhaps being TRBD1 or TRBD2 (5 bases each). Trimming took off 6 bases at V and 1 base at J, with 14 bases between the two ends. This CDR3 region has 14 residues. Germline-derived CDR1 and CDR2 are DFQATT and SNEGSKA (reference sequence). The CDR3: CSALGPEGTDTQYF. For the CDR3, the DNA is TGCAGTGCCCTGGGACCCGAGGGCACAGATACGCAGTATTTT.

The genes are TRBV6-5 and TRBJ2-3, with 12 nucleotides matching TRBD2. With 7 bases clipped from V and 8 bases from J, the junction kept 10 bases outside the gene matches. This CDR3 comprises 15 residues. From germline, CDR1 is MNHEY and CDR2 SVGAGI. The CDR3 spells CASTPGLAGPGTQYF. In nucleotides, the CDR3 is TGTGCCAGCACGCCTGGACTAGCGGGACCCGGTACGCAGTATTTT.

This chain joins TRBV2 and TRBJ2-7, with 9 nucleotides matching TRBD2. CDR1 SNHLY and CDR2 FYNNEI come from the germline V gene. Trimming took 6 bases from V and 3 from J; bases not matched to a gene: 6. The CDR3 spans 14 residues. Here the CDR3 DNA reads TGTGCCAGCAGGGCGGGACTAGCAGGCTACGAGCAGTACTTC. Residues: CASRAGLAGYEQYF.

The chain uses TRBV12-3 or TRBV12-4 and TRBJ1-4, with TRBD1 as a possible D gene (5 bases). CDR3 length equals 13 residues. V gave up 8 bases and J gave up 7 bases, with 14 bases separating them. In nucleotides, the CDR3 is TGTGCCAGCGGGTTACAGGCTACTGAAAAACTGTTTTTT. Amino acid sequence: CASGLQATEKLFF.

In its sample, this clonotype was seen a few times. Its ends do not fully match the called genes, so a read error is possible. This chain uses TRBV12-3 or TRBV12-4 with TRBJ2-3, with TRBD2 identical over 8 bases. This CDR3 has 14 amino acids. DNA of the CDR3: TGCGCCAGCTTAGCGGGGATGGGATCGGATACGCAGTATTTT. Amino acids: CASLAGMGSDTQYF.

The rearrangement joins TRBV15 to TRBJ1-1; TRBD1 might be the D (5 bases). V lost 0 bases, J lost 1 base, and 9 bases lay in between. The CDR3 is 15 residues long. From germline, CDR1 is LNHNV and CDR2 YYDKDF (reference sequence). CDR3 bases: TGTGCCACCAGCAGAGACAGGGCGCGGAACACTGAAGCTTTCTTT. It is translated as CATSRDRARNTEAFF.

This clonotype was counted between two and nine times. This chain links TRBV6-1 with TRBJ2-3; D ambiguous. V was trimmed by 4 bases and J by 4 bases, leaving 9 bases between them. Germline CDR1 is MNHNS and CDR2 is SASEGT. The CDR3 sequence is 13 residues long. The CDR3 here is CASSGRVPDTQYF. CDR3 DNA sequence: TGTGCCAGCAGTGGGCGCGTCCCAGATACGCAGTATTTT.

The gene calls are TRBV7-6 and TRBJ2-3; 13 bases match TRBD2. The germline V gene has CDR1 SGHVS and CDR2 FNYEAQ. The CDR3 is 18 residues long. Germline trimming cut 2 bases from V and 8 bases from J; bases unmatched to any gene: 13. CDR3 in DNA: TGTGCCAGCAGCTTAAGGGCGAGACTAGCGGGAGGCCTTAGTACGCAGTATTTT. Encoded protein: CASSLRARLAGGLSTQYF.

V gene TRBV20-1 combines with J gene TRBJ2-1, with a weak D call TRBD1 (5 bases). Germline-derived CDR1 and CDR2 are DFQATT and SNEGSKA (reference sequence). This CDR3 has 15 amino acids. Between the trimmed V and J ends, which lost 5 bases and 10 bases, there was a span of 24 bases. The CDR3 is CSAPGRAWGQWEQFF. Written as DNA, the CDR3 is TGCAGTGCTCCAGGCAGGGCCTGGGGTCAATGGGAGCAGTTCTTC.

J is TRBJ2-5 and V is TRBV2, with 7 bases that match TRBD2. The J call is uncertain, as TRBJ2-7 better fits the DNA end. CDR1 is SNHLY, CDR2 FYNNEI, per germline. This CDR3 comprises 16 residues. The CDR3 coding sequence is TGTGCCAGCAGTGAAAGGAGCGCTAGCGGAAACTACGAGCAGTACTTC. This gives the protein CASSERSASGNYEQYF.

V is TRBV2 and J is TRBJ2-5; D not resolved. The V gene's germline CDR1 is SNHLY and CDR2 FYNNEI. Trimming took off 3 bases at V and 5 bases at J, with 13 bases between the two ends. This CDR3 has 14 amino acids. The CDR3 region has the DNA TGTGCCAGCAGTGATCCCCAAGTGCAGGAGACCCAGTACTTC. It translates to CASSDPQVQETQYF.

This CDR3 reads CSAAGTVISPLHF. CDR3 nucleotides: TGCAGTGCTGCCGGGACAGTGATCTCACCCCTCCACTTT. The chain employs TRBV20-1 and TRBJ1-6; 7 nucleotides match TRBD1. The CDR3 loop spans 13 amino acids. V dropped 5 bases and J dropped 10; count of bases not matched to a gene: 8. Germline CDR1 and CDR2: DFQATT and SNEGSKA (reference sequence).

This chain uses TRBV6-2 or TRBV6-3 with TRBJ2-7; 7 nucleotides line up with TRBD2. Germline CDR1 reads MNHEY; CDR2 reads SVGEGT. The CDR3 spans 13 residues. The CDR3 spells CATTRGSSYEQYF. DNA for the CDR3: TGTGCGACGACGCGGGGGAGCTCCTACGAGCAGTACTTC.

The CDR3 reads CASRSGSSYEQYF. Written as DNA, the CDR3 is TGCGCCAGCAGAAGCGGGAGCTCCTACGAGCAGTACTTC. The chain has TRBV5-1 and TRBJ2-7; 8 bases line up with TRBD2. The CDR3 totals 13 residues. Germline V CDR1 and CDR2: SGHRS, YFSETQ. With V trimmed by 5 bases and J by 0 bases, 1 base remained unmatched.

Details on this clonotype: The final CDR3 position lacks the conserved phenylalanine or tryptophan, pointing to a likely read error. No DNA is shown, since the ends of the CDR3 on it are uncertain; the CDR3 is the one TCRdb lists. The chain is built from TRBV29-1 and TRBJ1-2; TRBD1, the D gene given by the table, was not confirmed from the DNA. Germline V lookup: CDR1 SQVTM, CDR2 ANQGSEA. With termini counted, the CDR3 has 13 amino acids. CDR3: CSATGPGDYGYTC.

V usage is TRBV29-1 and J usage is TRBJ2-1, with 10 bases identical to TRBD2. CDR1 is SQVTM and CDR2 is ANQGSEA in the germline V gene. CDR3 length equals 12 residues. Unmatched junction bases numbered 0, after V lost 4 bases and J lost 6 bases. The CDR3 region is CSVGLAGNEQFF. DNA for the CDR3: TGCAGCGTTGGACTAGCGGGCAATGAGCAGTTCTTC.

The J gene is TRBJ2-5, the V gene TRBV7-2, with D possibly matching TRBD1 (5 bases). The CDR3 length is 14 residues. Germline CDR1 SGHTA, CDR2 FQGNSA. The V end lost 3 bases, the J end lost 1 base, and 9 bases lay between the germline ends. In DNA, the CDR3 is TGTGCCAGCAGCTTGACAGCTTCCCAAGAGACCCAGTACTTC. This encodes CASSLTASQETQYF. The full variable domain, rest sourced from reference TRBV7-2 and TRBJ2-5, is GAGVSQSPSNKVTEKGKDVELRCDPISGHTALYWYRQSLGQGLEFLIYFQGNSAPDKSGLPSDRFSAERTGGSVSTLTIQRTQQEDSAVYLCASSLTASQETQYFGPGTRLLVL.

V is TRBV2 and J is TRBJ2-1, with D possibly being TRBD2 (6 bases). The CDR3 loop spans 16 amino acids. CDR1 and CDR2 from the germline V gene are SNHLY and FYNNEI. Trimming shortened V by 10 bases and J by 0 bases, and 19 bases separated the two germline ends. The CDR3 region has the DNA TGTGCCACCTTCTCTGTTGCGGGGAGCTCCTACAATGAGCAGTTCTTC. Its protein is CATFSVAGSSYNEQFF.

Only a few counts were recorded for this clonotype. The CDR3 DNA sequence: TGTGCCAGCAGCCACGGGACGGTTGACACAGATACGCAGTATTTT. Its translation is CASSHGTVDTDTQYF. The chain is built from TRBV5-6 and TRBJ2-3; tentatively, D is TRBD1 or TRBD2 (5 bases each). This CDR3 is 15 amino acids long. V was shortened by 4 bases and J by 2 bases, with 14 bases between the two germline ends. Germline CDR1 is SGHDT and CDR2 is YYEEEE.

The table lists this clonotype with a count of one. This chain joins TRBV27 and TRBJ1-1, with D perhaps TRBD1 (5 bases). The CDR3 sequence is 14 residues long. Between the trimmed V and J ends, which lost 6 bases and 11 bases, there was a span of 22 bases. Germline V gene data show CDR1 as MNHEY and CDR2 as SMNVEV (reference sequence). The CDR3 here is CASRPSRDLGRAFF. In DNA form, the CDR3 reads TGTGCCAGCAGGCCATCCCGGGACCTTGGGCGGGCTTTCTTT.